This T cell receptor (beta chain) was recovered during a study of blood T cell repertoires in COVID-19. Study-level background: There were acute and convalescent COVID-19 samples, and they came from the United States, Italy and Spain. T cells, B-cell-depleted T cells, or PBMCs provided the cDNA or gDNA that served as material.

CDR1 and CDR2 (germline): MNHEY, SMNVEV (reference sequence). The V gene lost 3 bases and the J gene lost 2 bases, with 7 bases spanning the gap. CDR3 length: 13 residues. In the original analysis: For nucleated cells, counts were estimated from reference gene primer amplification. Sequenced by immunoSEQ multiplex PCR; TCRdb stores in-frame clones only, minus some. From that table come the V and J calls and clone size; the DNA was used to work out D and trimming. This table holds 200,000 to 250,000 clones, around 86% found once. This clone was seen more than once but under ten times. A Seattle source enrolled patients during active infection and followed them longitudinally.

The chain recombines TRBV27 with TRBJ1-2, with D unresolved. The material sequenced was peripheral blood. This sequence was found in a woman in her sixties or seventies with COVID-19, enrolled during active disease. Here the CDR3 reads CASSFYGNYGYTF. In DNA, the CDR3 is TGTGCCAGCAGTTTTTACGGGAACTATGGCTACACCTTC.